This is a list of T cell receptor beta chains from one sample in a study of OX40 agonist ivuxolimab in advanced cancers. TCRdb keeps only in-frame clones here, not all; method: immunoSEQ multiplex PCR. The sample includes approximately 58,000 clones, 80% to 90% of them seen just once. Specimen: CD4+ or CD8+ T cells sorted from blood, collected in a trial of the OX40 agonist ivuxolimab. These receptors were taken from an adult with an advanced solid tumor such as melanoma, head and neck, liver or kidney cancer. CDR3s include the opening cysteine and the closing phenylalanine or tryptophan. A D gene is named only where the DNA matches it firmly. Expanded clones get a size class; other rows say once, few or many, or leave the size out.

TRBJ1-5 | - | TRBV19 | - | TGTGCCAGCAACGGGCCCGGTGGGTATTGGAATCAGCCCCAGCATTTT | CASNGPGGYWNQPQHF
TRBJ2-3 | - | TRBV21-1 | few | TGTGCCAGCGGCGCCACAGATACGCAGTATTTT | CASGATDTQYF
TRBJ2-1 | - | TRBV5-6 | - | TGTGCCAGCAGCCGGCCGGGGTGGAATGAGCAGTTCTTC | CASSRPGWNEQFF
TRBJ2-1 | - | TRBV28 | - | TGTGCCAGCAGTTTGTATGAGCAGTTCTTC | CASSLYEQFF
TRBJ2-5 | - | TRBV7-2 | - | TGTGCCAGCAGCTTTTTTTTGGAGACCCAGTACTTC | CASSFFLETQYF
TRBJ2-7 | - | TRBV23-1 | - | TGCGCCAGCAGTCAATACGACAGGCTCTCCTCCTACGAGCAGTACTTC | CASSQYDRLSSYEQYF
TRBJ2-3 | TRBD1 | TRBV30 | - | TGTGCCTGGAGTCCAGGGGGCAGACTTCCAGATACGCAGTATTTT | CAWSPGGRLPDTQYF
TRBJ1-2 | - | TRBV7-2 | - | TGTGCCAGCAGCTTATCTGGTCAGAACTATGGCTACACCTTC | CASSLSGQNYGYTF
TRBJ2-7 | TRBD1 | TRBV19 | - | TGTGCCAGTAGTATAGATAATACGGGACAGCACTACGAGCAGTACTTC | CASSIDNTGQHYEQYF
TRBJ2-3 | TRBD2 | TRBV30 | - | TGTGCCTGGAGCCCATGGGAGGGGATAGGTACAGATACGCAGTATTTT | CAWSPWEGIGTDTQYF
TRBJ2-3 | TRBD1 | TRBV13 | - | TGTGCCAGCAGCTCTCGACAGGGGGCAACAGATACGCAGTATTTT | CASSSRQGATDTQYF
TRBJ1-4 | TRBD1 | TRBV10-1 | - | TGCGCCAGCAGTGAGTCGACAGGGGGCGAAAAACTGTTTTTT | CASSESTGGEKLFF
TRBJ2-3 | TRBD1 | TRBV28 | once | TGTGCCAGCAGGTCACCGGGACAGGGTTTCGCAGATACGCAGTATTTT | CASRSPGQGFADTQYF
TRBJ1-2 | - | TRBV4-1 | - | TGCGCCAACAGCCAAGATCCGGGGGGAACCTATGGCTACACCTTC | CANSQDPGGTYGYTF
TRBJ2-1 | TRBD2 | TRBV6-5 | - | TGTGCCAGCAGTTACTCTAGTGGGAGGGATGGGAATGAGCAGTTCTTC | CASSYSSGRDGNEQFF
TRBJ1-1 | TRBD1 | TRBV7-9 | - | TGTGCCAGCAGCTCCTGGACAGGGGGGAGATGGAACACTGAAGCTTTCTTT | CASSSWTGGRWNTEAFF
TRBJ2-7 | - | TRBV6-1 | - | TGTGCCAGCAGGGACCAGGTTCAGGCCTACGAGCAGTACTTC | CASRDQVQAYEQYF
TRBJ2-3 | - | TRBV7-2 | - | TGTGCCAGCAGAGCGGCGGGACGTCAAGGCACAGATACGCAGTATTTT | CASRAAGRQGTDTQYF
TRBJ1-1 | - | TRBV18 | few | TGTGCCAGCTCACCAGAGCGGTGGGGGACTGAAGCTTTCTTT | CASSPERWGTEAFF
TRBJ2-2 | - | TRBV10-3 | - | TGTGCCATCAGACCAGTACCGAACACCGGGGAGCTGTTTTTT | CAIRPVPNTGELFF
TRBJ2-7 | TRBD2 | TRBV6-1 | - | TGTGCCAGCAGTGAAGGGGTAGCGGGAGGCTACGAGCAGTACTTC | CASSEGVAGGYEQYF
TRBJ2-7 | TRBD1 | TRBV5-4 | - | TGTGCCAGCAGCTCGGGACAGGTTGGAAGGTACGAGCAGTACTTC | CASSSGQVGRYEQYF
TRBJ2-7 | - | TRBV4-1 | - | TGCGCCAGCAGCCAAGAAGTTCGGGGGATCTCCTACGAGCAGTACTTC | CASSQEVRGISYEQYF
TRBJ2-1 | TRBD2 | TRBV11-2 | - | TGTGCCAGCAGCTTAAGAGCGGGAGCGGATAATGAGCAGTTCTTC | CASSLRAGADNEQFF
TRBJ2-3 | TRBD2 | TRBV6-5 | - | TGTGCCAGCAGTTACTCGACTAGCGGAAGCACAGATACGCAGTATTTT | CASSYSTSGSTDTQYF